This entry describes one T cell receptor (beta chain). Its antigen is unidentified. This entry is derived from a study of T cell responses to AZD1222 COVID-19 vaccine. Notes on the study in general: White British donors predominated, females outnumbered males, and clonal diversity was possibly underestimated.

Profiling relied on immunoSEQ multiplex PCR, and the TCRdb table lists in-frame clones only, not all of them. The table records 75,000 to 90,000 clones, about nine tenths of them present only once. The germline V gene encodes CDR1 SGHAT and CDR2 FQNNGV. The CDR3 has 13 amino acids. Trimming removed 6 bases from V and 0 bases from J, with 6 bases in between. The sample consisted of peripheral blood, taken on day 0 of AZD1222 vaccination. This sequence originates from an adult in good health. This rearrangement joins TRBV11-2 to TRBJ1-3, with D uncertain. The CDR3, as DNA: TGTGCCAGCAGACGTATCTCTGGAAACACCATATATTTT. As protein: CASRRISGNTIYF.